This T cell receptor beta chain appears in the sequencing data of a study of T cells in Graves' hyperthyroidism and ophthalmopathy. Study-level findings and limits: Ophthalmopathy was model-predicted a median around seven months pre-onset. The blood repertoire included most of the expanded thyroid clonotypes above 0.001.

Patients aged 18 to 65 had newly diagnosed hyperthyroidism that had lasted under 2 months. Germline lookup yields CDR1 SGHRS and CDR2 YFSETQ. Trimming cost V 1 base and J 0 bases; bases outside gene matches: 3. This CDR3 comprises 15 residues. As to this clonotype: Its antigen is as yet unknown.

Researchers took RNA transcripts and amplified the TCR beta CDR3 regions from them. With the HTBI primer set, the TCR CDR3 went through a first round of RT-PCR. One entry per CDR3 protein, called by TCRdb with MiXCR from the multiplex PCR reads. The sample carries more than 300,000 distinct CDR3 sequences, approximately 13% recorded once. The sequence derives from a woman in her sixties or seventies with Graves' hyperthyroidism. The specimen sequenced was blood. The rearrangement uses TRBV5-1 and TRBJ1-1; 7 bases map to TRBD1. The CDR3 DNA is TGCGCCAGCAGCTTGAGACAGGGAGTGAACACTGAAGCTTTCTTT. Protein product: CASSLRQGVNTEAFF.